Below, 20 T cell receptor beta chains from the same sample are listed, as sequenced in a study of T-cell reconstitution after alpha-beta-depleted transplantation in children. Unique molecular identifiers featured in how the TCRbeta library was prepared. TCRdb reanalysed the PCR reads using MiXCR and keeps one entry per CDR3 protein. The table lists about a million distinct CDR3 sequences, roughly 29% of them singletons. The sample consisted of PBMCs, mostly from graft donor cells, taken 360 days after TCRalphabeta/CD19-depleted stem cell transplant. The receptor set was obtained from a boy under three years old who had a stem cell transplant for SCID, so the T cells may come from the graft donor.

The V call is TRBV5-6, the J call TRBJ2-5; D may be TRBD1 or TRBD2 (5 bases each). CDR1 SGHDT and CDR2 YYEEEE come from the germline V gene. This CDR3 has 15 amino acids. V lost 0 bases, J lost 1 base, and 10 bases lay in between. The CDR3 DNA reads as TGTGCCAGCAGCTTGGTGGGGGACGTCCAAGAGACCCAGTACTTC. It encodes CASSLVGDVQETQYF. Variable domain in full (rest from reference TRBV5-6 and TRBJ2-5): DAGVTQSPTHLIKTRGQQVTLRCSPKSGHDTVSWYQQALGQGPQFIFQYYEEEERQRGNFPDRFSGHQFPNYSSELNVNALLLGDSALYLCASSLVGDVQETQYFGPGTRLLVL.

The chain carries TRBV10-3 and TRBJ2-7, with a tentative D call TRBD1 (6 bases). There are 13 residues in the CDR3. Between the trimmed V and J ends, which lost 5 bases and 4 bases, there was a span of 12 bases. Germline assignment: CDR1 ENHRY and CDR2 SYGVKD. CDR3 nucleotide sequence: TGTGCCATCAGTCGAGCAGGGGAGTACGAGCAGTACTTC. Its translation: CAISRAGEYEQYF.

This clonotype was recorded at least ten times. The genes are TRBV29-1 and TRBJ1-1; D gene unclear. Germline CDR1 reads SQVTM; CDR2 reads ANQGSEA. The length of the CDR3 is 13 residues. Trimming took off 5 bases at V and 1 base at J, with 11 bases between the two ends. The CDR3 is CSVFGNKNTEAFF. Written as DNA, the CDR3 is TGCAGCGTTTTTGGGAATAAGAACACTGAAGCTTTCTTT.

The rearrangement links TRBV25-1 to TRBJ1-2, with 8 positions matching TRBD1. The CDR3 extends over 13 amino acids. The junction had 8 bases not matched to a gene; V was cut back by 7 bases and J by 7 bases. Germline V gene data show CDR1 as MGHDK and CDR2 as SYGVNS. The CDR3 bases are TGTGCCAGCACCCCAGGGGGCATAGGTGGCTACACCTTC. Protein: CASTPGGIGGYTF.

The chain is built from TRBV28 and TRBJ2-7; D may be TRBD1 (6 bases). The CDR3 covers 15 residues. The germline gives CDR1 MDHEN, CDR2 SYDVKM. Trimming took 5 bases from V and 0 from J, leaving 14 bases between them. The CDR3 bases are TGTGCCAGCAGTCGACCGGGACACCTCTCCTACGAGCAGTACTTC. Protein sequence: CASSRPGHLSYEQYF. Drawing the rest from reference TRBV28 and TRBJ2-7, the complete variable domain is DVKVTQSSRYLVKRTGEKVFLECVQDMDHENMFWYRQDPGLGLRLIYFSYDVKMKEKGDIPEGYSVSREKKERFSLILESASTNQTSMYLCASSRPGHLSYEQYFGPGTRLTVT.

This clonotype was counted between two and nine times. Compared with germline, one end of the junction differs, possibly owing to a read error. CDR3 in amino acids: CASSEAQTGFRAF. As DNA, the CDR3 is TGTGCCAGCAGTGAAGCCCAGACAGGGTTTAGGGCCTTC. V gene TRBV2 combines with J gene TRBJ1-2; TRBD1 agrees at 7 bases. The V gene's germline CDR1 is SNHLY and CDR2 FYNNEI. The CDR3 runs to 13 residues.

The sample holds a few counts of this clonotype. This chain connects TRBV19 to TRBJ1-5; D unresolved. Per germline, CDR1 LNHDA and CDR2 SQIVND (reference sequence). The CDR3 runs to 14 residues. V lost 4 bases and J lost 3, with 10 bases in between. For the CDR3, the DNA is TGTGCCAGTAGTACACGCGGGAACAATCAGCCCCAGCATTTT. Translating gives CASSTRGNNQPQHF.

This chain joins TRBV2 and TRBJ2-7; tentative D call: TRBD1 (5 bases). V was clipped by 2 bases and J by 7 bases, with 15 bases between them. Germline values: CDR1 SNHLY, CDR2 FYNNEI. The CDR3 runs 14 residues. The CDR3 is CASSEQGQTREQYF. The CDR3 DNA reads as TGTGCCAGCAGTGAACAGGGTCAGACGAGGGAGCAGTACTTC.

The chain combines TRBV3-1 with TRBJ1-1, with unresolved D. Germline V gene sequence: CDR1 LGHDT, CDR2 YNNKEL (reference sequence). Trimming left V 6 bases short and J 3 bases short, with 11 bases between. The CDR3 spans 13 residues. In nucleotides, the CDR3 is TGTGCCAGCAGACCGGACGTGTACACTGAAGCTTTCTTT. It encodes CASRPDVYTEAFF.

This chain connects TRBV9 to TRBJ2-7, with 8 bases fitting TRBD1. CDR3 size: 15 residues. V trimming: 6 bases; J trimming: 0 bases; junction bases outside the gene matches: 8. Germline assignment: CDR1 SGDLS and CDR2 YYNGEE. CDR3 sequence: CASTDDRGNSYEQYF. The CDR3 bases are TGTGCCAGCACCGACGACAGGGGTAACTCCTACGAGCAGTACTTC.

This chain's CDR3 is CASSVELTGGDKNIQYF. The CDR3 DNA reads TGTGCCAGCAGCGTAGAGTTGACAGGGGGGGACAAAAACATTCAGTACTTC. The rearrangement uses TRBV9 and TRBJ2-4; TRBD1 matches at 9 bases. This CDR3 region has 17 residues. Unmatched junction bases numbered 7, after V lost 0 bases and J lost 3 bases. CDR1 SGDLS and CDR2 YYNGEE come from the germline V gene.

The chain has TRBV19 and TRBJ1-2, with a tentative D call TRBD1 (5 bases). Trimming took off 3 bases at V and 0 bases at J, with 8 bases between the two ends. The CDR3 runs to 14 residues. Germline CDR1 is LNHDA and CDR2 is SQIVND (reference sequence). The CDR3 reads CASSMGTANYGYTF. The CDR3, as DNA: TGTGCCAGTAGTATGGGGACGGCTAACTATGGCTACACCTTC.

The chain combines TRBV4-1 with TRBJ1-4; D gene uncertain. V dropped 0 bases and J dropped 7 bases, with 15 bases sitting between them. Per germline, CDR1 MGHRA and CDR2 YSYEKL. This CDR3 comprises 16 residues. In DNA, the CDR3 is TGCGCCAGCAGCCAAGACCGAGGAAAGGGAGGTGAAAAACTGTTTTTT. This sequence encodes CASSQDRGKGGEKLFF.

This clonotype was detected only a few times. V is TRBV12-3 or TRBV12-4 and J is TRBJ2-5; TRBD1 matches at 9 bases. Unmatched junction bases numbered 14, after V lost 7 bases and J lost 5 bases. The CDR3 is 16 residues long. The CDR3 region is CASKTPGQGTGETQYF. CDR3 sequence (DNA): TGTGCCAGCAAGACCCCGGGACAGGGAACCGGGGAGACCCAGTACTTC.

This clonotype was counted between two and nine times. The CDR3 sequence: CASRPPGLLTGELFF. The DNA for the CDR3 is TGTGCCAGCAGGCCTCCGGGACTATTAACCGGGGAGCTGTTTTTT. The chain couples TRBV7-8 to TRBJ2-2, with TRBD2 matching 7 bases. Germline loops: CDR1 SGHVS, CDR2 FQNEAQ. The CDR3 has 15 amino acids. The V segment lost 6 bases and the J segment 5 bases; nucleotides outside the gene matches: 9. The whole variable domain, filled in from reference TRBV7-8 and TRBJ2-2, reads GAGVSQSPRYKVAKRGQDVALRCDPISGHVSLFWYQQALGQGPEFLTYFQNEAQLDKSGLPSDRFFAERPEGSVSTLKIQRTQQEDSAVYLCASRPPGLLTGELFFGEGSRLTVL.

The chain recombines TRBV29-1 with TRBJ2-1; the match to TRBD2 covers 8 bases. The CDR3 extends over 14 amino acids. Per germline, CDR1 SQVTM and CDR2 ANQGSEA. After removal of 5 bases from V and 9 bases from J, the junction contained 12 bases not matched to a gene. The CDR3 protein is CSVWRVAGKSEQFF. The CDR3 nucleotides read TGCAGCGTTTGGAGGGTAGCGGGGAAAAGTGAGCAGTTCTTC.

The chain carries TRBV6-1 and TRBJ1-1; D remains ambiguous. Germline V gives CDR1 MNHNS, CDR2 SASEGT. The ends were cut back, 8 bases at V and 1 base at J, with 17 bases in the middle. The CDR3 is 15 residues long. CDR3 amino acids: CASLSGYKGNTEAFF. The CDR3 nucleotides are TGTGCCAGCTTATCCGGGTACAAGGGGAACACTGAAGCTTTCTTT.

The J gene is TRBJ2-3, the V gene TRBV12-3 or TRBV12-4; 7 bases map to TRBD1. The CDR3 sequence is 15 residues long. Trimming took 7 bases from V and 5 from J; bases not matched to a gene: 12. For the CDR3, the DNA is TGTGCCAGCATCCTGGGACAGACCCACTTAGATACGCAGTATTTT. The encoded protein is CASILGQTHLDTQYF.

The sample holds a few counts of this clonotype. V is TRBV24-1 and J is TRBJ2-5; D is undetermined. The V gene lost 4 bases and the J gene lost 0 bases, with 11 bases spanning the gap. The CDR3 extends over 15 amino acids. Germline V gives CDR1 KGHDR, CDR2 SFDVKD. CDR3 amino acids: CATSDGGVYQETQYF. The CDR3 DNA follows: TGTGCCACCAGTGACGGCGGAGTGTACCAAGAGACCCAGTACTTC.

The chain is built from TRBV29-1 and TRBJ2-3, with D possibly TRBD2 on 5 matching bases. CDR3 length equals 14 residues. In germline, CDR1 is SQVTM, CDR2 ANQGSEA. The germline V and J ends were trimmed by 5 bases and 1 base, with 13 bases remaining between them. This CDR3 is CSVPVSRGTDTQYF. For the CDR3, the DNA is TGCAGCGTTCCGGTCTCGCGGGGCACAGATACGCAGTATTTT.